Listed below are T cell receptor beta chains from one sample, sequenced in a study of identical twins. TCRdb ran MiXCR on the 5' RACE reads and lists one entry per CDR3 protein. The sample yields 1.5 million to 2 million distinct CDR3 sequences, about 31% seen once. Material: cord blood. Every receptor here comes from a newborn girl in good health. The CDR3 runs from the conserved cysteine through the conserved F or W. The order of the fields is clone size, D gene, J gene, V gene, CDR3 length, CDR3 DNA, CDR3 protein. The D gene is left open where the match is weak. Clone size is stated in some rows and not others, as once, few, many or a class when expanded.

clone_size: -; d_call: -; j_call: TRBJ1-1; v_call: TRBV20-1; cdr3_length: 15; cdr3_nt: TGCAGTGCTAGTCCGGGACCTACAATGAACACTGAAGCTTTCTTT; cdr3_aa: CSASPGPTMNTEAFF
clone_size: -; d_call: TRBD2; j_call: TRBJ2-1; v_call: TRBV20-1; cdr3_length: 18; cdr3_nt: TGCAGTGCTAGATCGGGACTAGCGGGGATCGCCTCCTACAATGAGCAGTTCTTC; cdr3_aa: CSARSGLAGIASYNEQFF
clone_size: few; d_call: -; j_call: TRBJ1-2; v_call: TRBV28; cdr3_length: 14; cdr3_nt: TGTGCCAGCAGCGAACTACTTGCGAACTATGGCTACACCTTC; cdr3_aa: CASSELLANYGYTF
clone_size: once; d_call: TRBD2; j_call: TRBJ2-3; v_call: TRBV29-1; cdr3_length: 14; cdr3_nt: TGCAGCGTGTCACTAGCGGGAGTCCCCAATACGCAGTATTTT; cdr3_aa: CSVSLAGVPNTQYF
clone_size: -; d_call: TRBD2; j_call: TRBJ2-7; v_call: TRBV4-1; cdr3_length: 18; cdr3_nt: TGCGCCAGCAGCCCTGGACTAGCGGGGGCCCAACGTGTTGATGAGCAGTACTTC; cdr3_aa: CASSPGLAGAQRVDEQYF
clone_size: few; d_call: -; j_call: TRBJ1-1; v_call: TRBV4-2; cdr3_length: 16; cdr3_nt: TGTGCCAGCAGCCAAGGGGAGGGGGATTTTGTCACTGAAGCTTTCTTT; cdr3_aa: CASSQGEGDFVTEAFF
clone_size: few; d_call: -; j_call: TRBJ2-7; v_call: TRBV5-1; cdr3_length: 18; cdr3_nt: TGCGCCAGCAGCTTGGACCCCCCGGACTGGCGGGATCTATACGAGCAGTACTTC; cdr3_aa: CASSLDPPDWRDLYEQYF
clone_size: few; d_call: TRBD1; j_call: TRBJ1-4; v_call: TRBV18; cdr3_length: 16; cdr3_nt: TGTGCCAGCTCACCATCGATCGGGACAGCCGATGAAAAACTGTTTTTT; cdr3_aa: CASSPSIGTADEKLFF
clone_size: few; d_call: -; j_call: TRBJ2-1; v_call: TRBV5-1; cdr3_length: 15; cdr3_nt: TGCGCCAGCAGCTTGGACAGGTACCTTGACAATGAGCAGTTCTTC; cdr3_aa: CASSLDRYLDNEQFF
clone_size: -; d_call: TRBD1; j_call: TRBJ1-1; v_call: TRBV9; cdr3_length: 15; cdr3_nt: TGTGCCAGCAGCCCCAGGGGGCCCCAGAACACTGAAGCTTTCTTT; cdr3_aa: CASSPRGPQNTEAFF
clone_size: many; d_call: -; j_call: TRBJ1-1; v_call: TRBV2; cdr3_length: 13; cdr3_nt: TGTGCCAGCAGTGAAGGGCCGAACACTGAAGCTTTCTTT; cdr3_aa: CASSEGPNTEAFF
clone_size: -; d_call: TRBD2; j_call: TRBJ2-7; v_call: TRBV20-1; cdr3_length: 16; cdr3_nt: TGCAGTGCTAGAGATCCCCCGCGGGAGTCCTACAATGAGCAGTACTTC; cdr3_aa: CSARDPPRESYNEQYF
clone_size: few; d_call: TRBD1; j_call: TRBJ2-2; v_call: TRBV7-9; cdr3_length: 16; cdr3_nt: TGTGCCAGCAGCCCACCCCGGGACAGGGGTATCGGGGAGCTGTTTTTT; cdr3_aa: CASSPPRDRGIGELFF
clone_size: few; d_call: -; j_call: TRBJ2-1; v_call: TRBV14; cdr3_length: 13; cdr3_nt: TGTGCCAGCAGCCAAGTTGGGCGACTTGAGCAGTTCTTC; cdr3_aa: CASSQVGRLEQFF
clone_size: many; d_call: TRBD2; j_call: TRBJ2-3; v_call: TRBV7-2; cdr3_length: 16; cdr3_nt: TGTGCCAGCAGCTGGGGACTAGCGGGGGGCACAGATACGCAGTATTTT; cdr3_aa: CASSWGLAGGTDTQYF
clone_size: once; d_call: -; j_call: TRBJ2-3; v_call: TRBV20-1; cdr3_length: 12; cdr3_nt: TGCAGTGCTAGTGATATCAGGGATACGCAGTATTTT; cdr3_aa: CSASDIRDTQYF
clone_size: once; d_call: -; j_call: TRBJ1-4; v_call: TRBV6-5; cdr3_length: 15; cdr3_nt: TGTGCCAGCAGTTACGCGGGGCGCAAGGATGAAAAACTGTTTTTT; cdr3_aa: CASSYAGRKDEKLFF
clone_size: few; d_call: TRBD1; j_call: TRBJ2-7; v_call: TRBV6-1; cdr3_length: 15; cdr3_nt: TGTGCCAGCAGCGGTCGGAGACAGGGGAGTTACGAGCAGTACTTC; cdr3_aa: CASSGRRQGSYEQYF
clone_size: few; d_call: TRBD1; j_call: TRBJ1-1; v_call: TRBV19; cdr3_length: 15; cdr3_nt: TGTGCCAGTAGTATGCGGACAGGGGCTTACACTGAAGCTTTCTTT; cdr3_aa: CASSMRTGAYTEAFF
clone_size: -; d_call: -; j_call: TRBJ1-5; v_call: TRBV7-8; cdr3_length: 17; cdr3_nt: TGTGCCAGCAGCTTAGGGGCCGGACGGACGCGATATCAGCCCCAGCATTTT; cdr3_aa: CASSLGAGRTRYQPQHF
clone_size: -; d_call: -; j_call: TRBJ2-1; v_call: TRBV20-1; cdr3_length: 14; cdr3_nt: TGCAGTGCTAGAGTGGACAGCTCCTACAATGAGCAGTTCTTC; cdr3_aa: CSARVDSSYNEQFF
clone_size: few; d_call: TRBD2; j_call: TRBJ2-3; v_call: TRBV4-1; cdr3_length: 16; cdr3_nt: TGCGCCAGCAGCCCCCAACTAGCGTTGGGCACAGATACGCAGTATTTT; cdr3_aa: CASSPQLALGTDTQYF
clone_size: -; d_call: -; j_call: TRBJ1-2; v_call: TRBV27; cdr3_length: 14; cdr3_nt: TGTGCCAGCAGTTTATCAAGGGTAGGGTTTGGCTACACCTTC; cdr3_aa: CASSLSRVGFGYTF
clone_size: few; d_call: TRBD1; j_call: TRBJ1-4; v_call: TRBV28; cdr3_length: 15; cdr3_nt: TGTGCCAGCAGTCGAACAGGGGGCGAGGGTGAAAAACTGTTTTTT; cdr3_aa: CASSRTGGEGEKLFF
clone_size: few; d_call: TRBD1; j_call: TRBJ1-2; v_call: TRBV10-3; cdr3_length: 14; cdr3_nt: TGTGCCATCAGTGAGAGGGGGCAGGACTATGGCTACACCTTC; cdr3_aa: CAISERGQDYGYTF
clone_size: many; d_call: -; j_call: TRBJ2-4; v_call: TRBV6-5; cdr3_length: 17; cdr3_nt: TGTGCCAGCAGTTACTCGAGCGGTGGGGTTTCCAAAAACATTCAGTACTTC; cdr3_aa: CASSYSSGGVSKNIQYF
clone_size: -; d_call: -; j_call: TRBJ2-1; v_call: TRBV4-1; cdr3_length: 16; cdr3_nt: TGCGCCAGCAGCCGTACAGGCCCTCCGGCCTACAATGAGCAGTTCTTC; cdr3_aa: CASSRTGPPAYNEQFF
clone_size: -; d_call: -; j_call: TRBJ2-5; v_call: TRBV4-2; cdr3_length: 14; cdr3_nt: TGTGCCAGCAGCCAAGCCCAGCCCGACAATGAGCAGTACTTC; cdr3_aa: CASSQAQPDNEQYF
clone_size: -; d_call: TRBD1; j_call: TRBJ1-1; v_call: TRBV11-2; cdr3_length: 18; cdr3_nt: TGTGCCAGCAGCCCGGTGGTGGGACAGGGGACCCTAAGCGCTGAAGCTTTCTTT; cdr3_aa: CASSPVVGQGTLSAEAFF
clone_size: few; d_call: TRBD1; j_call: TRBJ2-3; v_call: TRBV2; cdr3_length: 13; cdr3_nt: TGTGCCAGCCGCTGGCAGGGGGTCGGTACGCAGTATTTT; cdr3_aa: CASRWQGVGTQYF
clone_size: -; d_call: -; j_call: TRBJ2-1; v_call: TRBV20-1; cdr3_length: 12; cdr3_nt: TGCAGCTGCGGACAGAATAGCAATGAGCAGTTCTTC; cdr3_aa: CSCGQNSNEQFF
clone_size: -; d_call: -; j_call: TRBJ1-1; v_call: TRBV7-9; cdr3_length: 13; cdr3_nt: TGTGCCAGCGTCTTCCCCCAGGGTCCCGAAGCTTTCTTT; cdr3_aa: CASVFPQGPEAFF
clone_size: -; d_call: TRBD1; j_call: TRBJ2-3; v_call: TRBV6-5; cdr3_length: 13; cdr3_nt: TGTGCCAGCAGTCCCAGACAGGGGCATACGCAGTATTTT; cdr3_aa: CASSPRQGHTQYF
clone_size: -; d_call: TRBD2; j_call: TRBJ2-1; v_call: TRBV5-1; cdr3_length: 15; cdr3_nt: TGCGCCAGCAGCGCCCTTAGCGGGGGTTACAATGAGCAGTTCTTC; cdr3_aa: CASSALSGGYNEQFF
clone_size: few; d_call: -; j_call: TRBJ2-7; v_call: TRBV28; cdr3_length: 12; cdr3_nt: TGTGCCAGCAGCTATCTGGGCGCCGAGCAGTACTTC; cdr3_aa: CASSYLGAEQYF
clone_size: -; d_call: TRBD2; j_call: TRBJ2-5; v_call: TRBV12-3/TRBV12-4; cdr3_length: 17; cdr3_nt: TGTGCCAGCAGTTCCCCGACTAGCGGGGCCACGTTCGAGACCCAGTACTTC; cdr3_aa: CASSSPTSGATFETQYF
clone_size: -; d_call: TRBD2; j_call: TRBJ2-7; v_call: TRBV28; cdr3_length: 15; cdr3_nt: TGTGCCAGCAGCCCCTATGGCGGGAGTATATACGAGCAGTACTTC; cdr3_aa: CASSPYGGSIYEQYF
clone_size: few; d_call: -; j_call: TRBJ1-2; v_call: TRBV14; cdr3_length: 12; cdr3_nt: TGTGCCAGCGACGTCAGGGGCTCTGGCTACACCTTC; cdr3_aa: CASDVRGSGYTF
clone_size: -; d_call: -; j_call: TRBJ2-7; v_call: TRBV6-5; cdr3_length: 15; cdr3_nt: TGTGCCAGCAGCTCATATGCGGGGTCGGGCAATGAGCAGTACTTC; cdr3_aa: CASSSYAGSGNEQYF
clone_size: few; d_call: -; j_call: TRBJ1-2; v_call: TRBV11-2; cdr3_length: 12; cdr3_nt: TGTGCCAGCAGCTTAGGGTCGGCTGGCTACACCTTC; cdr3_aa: CASSLGSAGYTF
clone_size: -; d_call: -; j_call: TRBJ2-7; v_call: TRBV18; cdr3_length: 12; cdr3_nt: TGTGCCAGCTCATTCCGGCAGGACGAGCAGTACTTC; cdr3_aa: CASSFRQDEQYF
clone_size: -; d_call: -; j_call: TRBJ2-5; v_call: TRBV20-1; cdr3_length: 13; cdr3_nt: TGCAGTGCTAGAGTCCTAGTGGGAGAGACCCAGTACTTC; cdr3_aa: CSARVLVGETQYF
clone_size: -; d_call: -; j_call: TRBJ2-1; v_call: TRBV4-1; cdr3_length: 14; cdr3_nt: TGCGCCAGCAGCCAAGAAGAGACATACAATGAGCAGTTCTTC; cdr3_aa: CASSQEETYNEQFF
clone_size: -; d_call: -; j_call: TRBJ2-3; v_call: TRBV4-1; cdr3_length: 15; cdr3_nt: TGCGCCAGCAGCCAAGGTATTCGGGACACAGATACGCAGTATTTT; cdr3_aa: CASSQGIRDTDTQYF
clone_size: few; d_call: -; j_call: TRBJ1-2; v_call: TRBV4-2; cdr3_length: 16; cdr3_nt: TGTGCCAGCAGCCAAGAAGTCATACCAGGGGTCTATGGCTACACCTTC; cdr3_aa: CASSQEVIPGVYGYTF
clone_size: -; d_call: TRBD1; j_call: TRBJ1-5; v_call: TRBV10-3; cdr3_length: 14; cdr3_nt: TGTGCCATCAGTGACCCAGACAGGGGGCAGCCCCAGCATTTT; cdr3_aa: CAISDPDRGQPQHF
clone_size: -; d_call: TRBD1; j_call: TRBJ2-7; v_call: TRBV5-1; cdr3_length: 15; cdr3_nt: TGCGCCAGCAGCTTGGCCCCGGGACAGATAAATGAGCAGTACTTC; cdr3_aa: CASSLAPGQINEQYF